The 15 T cell receptor beta chains given below trace back to one sample, sequenced in a study of blood T cell repertoires in COVID-19. The repertoire was sequenced with immunoSEQ multiplex PCR; TCRdb's copy has only in-frame clones and lacks some. The table includes about 75,000 clones, around 90% detected once. Sequencing used peripheral blood. These TCRs come from a woman aged 45-65 years with acute or convalescent COVID-19.

CDR3 in amino acids: CASSFRLAGGFGEETQYF. The CDR3 bases are TGTGCCAGCAGTTTTAGACTAGCGGGAGGATTCGGGGAAGAGACCCAGTACTTC. The V gene is TRBV28, the J gene TRBJ2-5; TRBD2 matches 13 bases. The CDR3 contains 18 residues. The germline V gene has CDR1 MDHEN and CDR2 SYDVKM. V gave up 3 bases and J gave up 3 bases; unmatched junction bases: 10.

V is TRBV5-4 and J is TRBJ2-1; 7 nucleotides line up with TRBD2. CDR1 and CDR2 (germline): SGHNT, YYREEE (reference sequence). This CDR3 has 17 residues. After removal of 4 bases from V and 2 bases from J, the junction contained 12 bases not matched to a gene. CDR3 bases: TGTGCCAGCAGCCCAAGCCCCTCCCGGGGGGCCTACAATGAGCAGTTCTTC. Translation: CASSPSPSRGAYNEQFF.

The chain has TRBV28 and TRBJ2-2; TRBD1 agrees at 11 bases. Germline V gene data show CDR1 as MDHEN and CDR2 as SYDVKM. V trimming: 6 bases; J trimming: 4 bases; junction bases outside the gene matches: 13. This CDR3 comprises 18 residues. CDR3 amino acids: CASRSGTGGITVTGELFF. Here the CDR3 DNA reads TGTGCCAGCAGGTCCGGGACAGGGGGTATCACGGTCACCGGGGAGCTGTTTTTT. The full variable domain, completed using reference TRBV28 and TRBJ2-2, is DVKVTQSSRYLVKRTGEKVFLECVQDMDHENMFWYRQDPGLGLRLIYFSYDVKMKEKGDIPEGYSVSREKKERFSLILESASTNQTSMYLCASRSGTGGITVTGELFFGEGSRLTVL.

The gene calls are TRBV27 and TRBJ1-1, with D possibly being TRBD1 (6 bases). Per the germline V gene, CDR1 is MNHEY and CDR2 is SMNVEV (reference sequence). The CDR3 consists of 14 residues. Deletions cut 6 bases from V and 3 bases from J, with 14 bases between. DNA of the CDR3: TGTGCCAGCAGAAAGGACAGTCGGTACACTGAAGCTTTCTTT. It yields the protein CASRKDSRYTEAFF.

V usage is TRBV27 and J usage is TRBJ2-1; the D gene is possibly TRBD2 (6 bases). V dropped 6 bases and J dropped 4 bases, with 16 bases sitting between them. The CDR3 is made up of 15 amino acids. The germline CDR1 and CDR2 sequences are MNHEY and SMNVEV (reference sequence). The CDR3, as DNA: TGTGCCAGCAGCCGTTCCGGGACTGCATACAATGAGCAGTTCTTC. Translation: CASSRSGTAYNEQFF.

The chain carries TRBV27 and TRBJ1-1; D is perhaps TRBD1 (6 bases). CDR1 and CDR2 from the germline V gene are MNHEY and SMNVEV (reference sequence). The V end lost 3 bases, the J end lost 9 bases, and 11 bases lay between the germline ends. The CDR3 has 12 residues. This CDR3 reads CASSFGQGKAFF. The CDR3 bases are TGTGCCAGCAGTTTTGGGCAGGGGAAAGCTTTCTTT.

The V call is TRBV5-4, the J call TRBJ2-3; D gene unclear. The CDR3 length is 13 residues. CDR1 and CDR2 (germline): SGHNT, YYREEE (reference sequence). The V end was cut by 5 bases, the J end by 0 bases, with 7 bases between. This chain's CDR3 is CASSPESTDTQYF. DNA of the CDR3: TGTGCCAGCAGTCCCGAGAGCACAGATACGCAGTATTTT.

The V and J genes are TRBV5-6 and TRBJ2-2; D is perhaps TRBD1 (5 bases). Per the germline V gene, CDR1 is SGHDT and CDR2 is YYEEEE. This CDR3 is built from 15 residues. Trimming took off 3 bases at V and 2 bases at J, with 11 bases between the two ends. The CDR3 is CASSWTLTNTGELFF. CDR3 sequence (DNA): TGTGCCAGCAGCTGGACACTAACCAACACCGGGGAGCTGTTTTTT.

The genes are TRBV3-1 (or the pseudogene TRBV3-2) and TRBJ1-2; D is undetermined. This CDR3 has 13 amino acids. Germline CDR1 is LGHDT and CDR2 is YNNKEL (reference sequence). The V end lost 2 bases, the J end lost 3 bases, and 7 bases lay between the germline ends. CDR3 loop: CASSQFRHYGYTF. As DNA, the CDR3 is TGTGCCAGCAGCCAATTTCGTCACTATGGCTACACCTTC.

The J gene is TRBJ2-5, the V gene TRBV29-1; 10 nucleotides agree with TRBD1. CDR3 length equals 15 residues. J gave up 7 bases and V 4 bases, and 12 bases lay outside the gene matches. Germline lookup yields CDR1 SQVTM and CDR2 ANQGSEA. The CDR3 DNA reads TGCAGCGTTGGGGGACAGGGGACTATCTGGTCGACCCAGTACTTC. This gives the protein CSVGGQGTIWSTQYF.

This chain connects TRBV28 to TRBJ1-1; TRBD1 might be the D (6 bases). This CDR3 contains 13 residues. Deletions cut 6 bases from V and 5 bases from J, with 13 bases between. Germline CDR1 reads MDHEN; CDR2 reads SYDVKM. CDR3 sequence: CASRLDSVTEAFF. The CDR3, as DNA: TGTGCCAGCAGGCTGGACAGTGTGACTGAAGCTTTCTTT.

The CDR3 loop reads CAWTAGGAEAFF. In DNA, the CDR3 is TGTGCCTGGACGGCGGGTGGAGCTGAAGCTTTCTTT. The chain uses TRBV30 and TRBJ1-1; D is uncertain. Germline CDR1 reads GTSNPN; CDR2 reads SVGIG (reference sequence). V was trimmed by 4 bases and J by 6 bases, leaving 12 bases between them. The CDR3 length is 12 residues. Supplemented by reference TRBV30 and TRBJ1-1, the full variable domain reads SQTIHQWPATLVQPVGSPLSLECTVEGTSNPNLYWYRQAAGRGLQLLFYSVGIGQISSEVPQNLSASRPQDRQFILSSKKLLLSDSGFYLCAWTAGGAEAFFGQGTRLTVV.

In this sample, this clone turned up once. This chain joins TRBV5-5 and TRBJ2-7; D is undetermined. Germline loops: CDR1 SGHKS, CDR2 YYEKEE (reference sequence). The V and J ends lost 0 bases and 5 bases respectively, with 9 bases between them. CDR3 length equals 13 residues. The CDR3 sequence is CASSLGVGNEQYF. The CDR3 nucleotides are TGTGCCAGCAGCTTGGGGGTGGGCAACGAGCAGTACTTC.

V and J are TRBV28 and TRBJ1-2, with unresolved D. The CDR3 is 10 amino acids. CDR1 and CDR2 (germline): MDHEN, SYDVKM. V was trimmed by 7 bases and J by 8 bases, leaving 8 bases between them. Here the CDR3 DNA reads TGTGCCAGCAACAACCAGGGCTACACCTTC. Amino acid sequence: CASNNQGYTF.

Worth noting for this clone: One end of the junction fails to match germline, which may point to a read error. This sequence joins TRBV6-5 and TRBJ1-2, with 8 bases aligning to TRBD1. Germline V CDR1 and CDR2: MNHEY, SVGAGI. This CDR3 is built from 15 residues. CDR3: CASSDSGGSLGGYTF. The CDR3 DNA follows: TGTGCCAGCAGTGACTCAGGGGGCAGCTTGGGTGGCTACACCTTC.